The clone carrying this T cell receptor (beta chain) was seen a few times. This sample is part of a study of early T cells in non-severe SARS-CoV-2 infection. TCRdb redid the calling of the 5' RACE reads with MiXCR, one entry per CDR3 protein. Here the sample spans about 81,000 distinct CDR3 sequences, approximately 6% being singletons. Germline values: CDR1 LGHDT, CDR2 YNNKEL (reference sequence). V was pared by 8 bases and J by 7 bases, with 18 bases between. The CDR3 contains 15 residues. The sequence was collected from an adult who was a healthcare worker with PCR-confirmed SARS-CoV-2 infection or an uninfected control (not recorded which). The J gene is TRBJ1-6, the V gene TRBV3-1; unclear D gene. The sample taken for sequencing was whole blood. The CDR3 DNA reads as TGTGCCAGCTCCCTGTTCGACGGACTAAATTCACCCCTCCACTTT. Its protein is CASSLFDGLNSPLHF.